A single sample gave rise to the 20 T cell receptor beta chains below, sequenced in a study of blood T cells in healthy people across ages (dated by TCRdb to the mid-2010s). The library was produced with 5' RACE. The run used an Illumina HiSeq 2500. A second PCR of about 7 to 12 cycles was performed with a sample-barcoded 5' primer and a J-beta primer mix. TCRdb handled the public reads itself, with Q25 trimming in fastp and clone calling in MiXCR, and kept productive beta chains. Here each entry gathers all rows of one CDR3 protein and keeps the most common genes and DNA. For this sample there are roughly 860,000 distinct CDR3 sequences; about 62% appear just once. Approximately 30% of the sample comes from the top ten. Sequences were obtained from blood. The receptors were gathered from a man aged 30-40 years in good health.

This chain joins TRBV30 and TRBJ1-4; D may be TRBD1 (6 bases). The ends were cut back, 2 bases at V and 6 bases at J, with 10 bases in the middle. Germline V CDR1 and CDR2: GTSNPN, SVGIG (reference sequence). The CDR3 has 13 residues. CDR3 sequence: CAWSWRGDEKLFF. CDR3 sequence (DNA): TGTGCCTGGAGTTGGAGGGGGGATGAAAAACTGTTTTTT.

The V and J genes are TRBV11-1 and TRBJ2-1; D perhaps matches TRBD1 (5 bases). Germline V gives CDR1 SGHAT, CDR2 FQDESV (reference sequence). The CDR3 length is 16 residues. V lost 4 bases to trimming and J lost 5 bases, with 18 bases between them. CDR3 amino acids: CASSYPRVGLDNEQFF. For the CDR3, the DNA is TGTGCCAGCAGCTACCCCAGGGTAGGGTTAGACAATGAGCAGTTCTTC.

The genes are TRBV7-9 and TRBJ2-5, with D unclear. CDR3 size: 17 residues. Germline V gene lookup returns CDR1 SEHNR and CDR2 FQNEAQ (reference sequence). The V and J ends lost 1 base and 4 bases respectively, with 19 bases between them. CDR3 nucleotide sequence: TGTGCCAGCAGCTTAGGATTAACCAGCCCCGATGGAGAGACCCAGTACTTC. This encodes CASSLGLTSPDGETQYF.

The chain's CDR3 is CASSYGPSWEQYF. In DNA, the CDR3 is TGCGCCAGCAGCTATGGACCGTCGTGGGAGCAGTACTTC. This chain uses TRBV5-1 with TRBJ2-4; D is perhaps TRBD2 (5 bases). Per the germline V gene, CDR1 is SGHRS and CDR2 is YFSETQ. V lost 3 bases, J lost 13 bases, and 17 bases lay in between. This CDR3 contains 13 residues.

This clonotype was seen a handful of times. CDR3 DNA: TGTGCCAGCAGCCGGGACAGGGGCGAGCAGTTCTTC. It encodes CASSRDRGEQFF. The gene calls are TRBV11-1 and TRBJ2-1; 10 nucleotides match TRBD1. This CDR3 is built from 12 residues. In germline, CDR1 is SGHAT, CDR2 FQDESV (reference sequence). Unmatched junction bases numbered 2, after V lost 5 bases and J lost 10 bases.

Regarding this clonotype: A much larger clone is a single base away; this may be a read error. The CDR3 sequence is CPTGTSVDTQYF. As DNA, the CDR3 is TGTCCCACCGGGACTAGCGTCGATACGCAGTATTTT. The gene calls are TRBV6-1 and TRBJ2-3; 10 positions match TRBD2. The germline V gene encodes CDR1 MNHNS and CDR2 SASEGT. The CDR3 loop spans 12 amino acids.

The chain recombines TRBV7-8 with TRBJ1-1; 7 bases line up with TRBD1. The germline CDR1 and CDR2 sequences are SGHVS and FQNEAQ. The CDR3 extends over 15 amino acids. V shed 2 bases, J shed 0 bases, and the junction held 3 bases outside the gene matches. This CDR3 is CASSLWTGVNTEAFF. The DNA of the CDR3 is TGTGCCAGCAGCTTATGGACAGGCGTGAACACTGAAGCTTTCTTT.

The chain carries TRBV11-2 and TRBJ1-1; D not resolved. In germline, CDR1 is SGHAT, CDR2 FQNNGV. V lost 7 bases, J lost 0 bases, and 18 bases lay in between. CDR3 length: 16 residues. The CDR3 DNA reads TGTGCCAGCACCAAAAACGGGCCGTATCTGAACACTGAAGCTTTCTTT. Protein: CASTKNGPYLNTEAFF.

This clonotype showed up just once. This CDR3 is CASSPRHFSNTEAFF. The CDR3 region has the DNA TGTGCCAGCAGCCCCCGACACTTCTCTAACACTGAAGCTTTCTTT. The chain is built from TRBV7-2 and TRBJ1-1; the D is unclear. The CDR3 spans 15 residues. The V end lost 5 bases, the J end lost 2 bases, and 15 bases lay between the germline ends. Germline CDR1 SGHTA, CDR2 FQGNSA.

Only a few counts were recorded for this clonotype. The chain joins TRBV4-2 to TRBJ1-1; D is uncertain. Germline loops: CDR1 LGHNA, CDR2 YNFKEQ. The CDR3 is made up of 13 amino acids. Between the trimmed V and J ends, which lost 6 bases and 0 bases, there was a span of 8 bases. CDR3: CASSISLNTEAFF. Written as DNA, the CDR3 is TGTGCCAGCAGTATTAGCCTGAACACTGAAGCTTTCTTT.

The chain uses TRBV13 and TRBJ2-7; 8 bases align to TRBD1. The germline gives CDR1 PRHDT, CDR2 FYEKMQ (reference sequence). This CDR3 has 14 amino acids. Trimming removed 2 bases from V and 7 bases from J; junction bases left unmatched: 7. The CDR3 loop is CASSLSPNRGEQYF. CDR3 sequence (DNA): TGTGCCAGCAGCTTATCACCCAACAGGGGGGAGCAGTACTTC.

V gene TRBV28 combines with J gene TRBJ2-1; either TRBD1 or TRBD2 may fit D (7 bases each). Looked up from germline, CDR1 is MDHEN and CDR2 is SYDVKM. The CDR3 runs to 13 residues. V lost 4 bases and J 5 bases, leaving 9 bases between the germline ends. CDR3 DNA: TGTGCCAGCAGTTCAGGGGGGGACAATGAGCAGTTCTTC. Its protein product is CASSSGGDNEQFF.

V and J are TRBV20-1 and TRBJ2-7; 10 nucleotides match TRBD1. This CDR3 spans 13 amino acids. Germline V gene sequence: CDR1 DFQATT, CDR2 SNEGSKA (reference sequence). V shed 7 bases and J 3 bases; nucleotides not matched to a gene: 6. CDR3 DNA: TGCAGTGTTGGGGGACAGGGGATCTACGAGCAGTACTTC. Its translation is CSVGGQGIYEQYF.

The chain couples TRBV20-1 to TRBJ2-5, with D possibly TRBD1 on 5 matching bases. The DNA end is a closer match to TRBJ2-7, so the J assignment may be wrong. CDR1 and CDR2 (germline): DFQATT, SNEGSKA (reference sequence). The CDR3 is 12 amino acids. CDR3 protein: CSARRSGNEQYF. CDR3 coding DNA: TGCAGTGCTCGAAGGTCAGGGAACGAGCAGTACTTC.

This clonotype was recorded a few times. The V and J genes are TRBV6-5 and TRBJ1-6; TRBD1 agrees at 7 bases. This CDR3 has 14 amino acids. V dropped 5 bases and J dropped 8; count of bases not matched to a gene: 6. Germline CDR1 is MNHEY and CDR2 is SVGAGI. The CDR3 sequence: CASSPRDSDSPLHF. In DNA form, the CDR3 reads TGTGCCAGCAGTCCCCGGGACAGTGATTCACCCCTCCACTTT.

The rearrangement joins TRBV29-1 to TRBJ1-6, with 8 bases aligning to TRBD1. J was trimmed by 10 bases and V by 3 bases; bases with no gene match: 5. CDR3 length: 13 amino acids. The germline V gene has CDR1 SQVTM and CDR2 ANQGSEA. CDR3 in amino acids: CSVDTGGGSPLHF. DNA for the CDR3: TGCAGCGTTGATACAGGGGGGGGGTCACCCCTCCACTTT.

The V gene is TRBV14, the J gene TRBJ2-4, with TRBD2 matching 8 bases. Gene TRBJ2-7 matches the end of the DNA better, so the J call may be wrong. Germline CDR1 is SGHDN and CDR2 is FVKESK. The CDR3 contains 17 residues. CDR3 amino acids: CASSQVAGGPFFYEQYF. CDR3 in DNA: TGTGCCAGCAGCCAAGTCGCGGGGGGCCCCTTTTTCTACGAGCAGTACTTC.

This clonotype was seen a few times. V gene TRBV6-1 combines with J gene TRBJ1-2; D uncertain. Germline lookup yields CDR1 MNHNS and CDR2 SASEGT. The CDR3 consists of 17 residues. Trimming removed 3 bases from V and 0 bases from J, with 17 bases in between. This CDR3 is CASSEMKGLRANYGYTF. The DNA of the CDR3 is TGTGCCAGCAGTGAGATGAAAGGGTTGAGAGCTAACTATGGCTACACCTTC.

This chain connects TRBV15 to TRBJ2-4; D uncertain. The germline V and J ends were trimmed by 4 bases and 0 bases, with 10 bases remaining between them. CDR1 is LNHNV and CDR2 is YYDKDF in the germline V gene (reference sequence). The CDR3 totals 15 residues. CDR3 sequence reads: CATSTHGLAKNIQYF. As DNA, the CDR3 is TGTGCCACCAGCACGCACGGCCTAGCCAAAAACATTCAGTACTTC. The variable domain in full, with the rest retrieved from reference TRBV15 and TRBJ2-4, is DAMVIQNPRYQVTQFGKPVTLSCSQTLNHNVMYWYQQKSSQAPKLLFHYYDKDFNNEADTPDNFQSRRPNTSFCFLDIRSPGLGDTAMYLCATSTHGLAKNIQYFGAGTRLSVL.

The J gene is TRBJ2-5, the V gene TRBV7-2; maybe TRBD1 (7 bases). This CDR3 comprises 15 residues. Germline assignment: CDR1 SGHTA and CDR2 FQGNSA. V was shortened by 3 bases and J by 4 bases, with 15 bases between the two germline ends. CDR3 loop: CASSFQGGPSETQYF. The CDR3 DNA is TGTGCCAGCAGCTTCCAGGGGGGCCCGTCAGAGACCCAGTACTTC.